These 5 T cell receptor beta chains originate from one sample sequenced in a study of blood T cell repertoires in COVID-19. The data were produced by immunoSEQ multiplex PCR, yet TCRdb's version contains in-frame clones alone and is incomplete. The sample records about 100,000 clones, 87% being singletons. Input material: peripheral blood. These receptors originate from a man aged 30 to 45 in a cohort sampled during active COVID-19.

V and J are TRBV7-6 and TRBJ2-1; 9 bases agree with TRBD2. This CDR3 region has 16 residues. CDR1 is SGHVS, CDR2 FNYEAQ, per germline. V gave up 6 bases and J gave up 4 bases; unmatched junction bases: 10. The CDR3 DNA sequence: TGTGCCAGCAGGGATTCGGCTAGCGGGGTTTACAATGAGCAGTTCTTC. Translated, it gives CASRDSASGVYNEQFF.

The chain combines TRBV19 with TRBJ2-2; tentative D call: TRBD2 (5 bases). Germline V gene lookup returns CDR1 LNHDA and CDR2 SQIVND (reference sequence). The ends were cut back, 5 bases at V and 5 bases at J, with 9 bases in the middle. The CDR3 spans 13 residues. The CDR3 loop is CASSASKTGELFF. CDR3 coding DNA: TGTGCCAGTAGTGCTAGCAAAACCGGGGAGCTGTTTTTT.

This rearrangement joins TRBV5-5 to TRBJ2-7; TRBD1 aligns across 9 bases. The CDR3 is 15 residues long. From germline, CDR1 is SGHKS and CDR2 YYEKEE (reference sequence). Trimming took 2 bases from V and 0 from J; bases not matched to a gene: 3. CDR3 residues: CASSFKDRGSYEQYF. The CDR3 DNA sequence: TGTGCCAGCAGCTTTAAGGACAGGGGCTCCTACGAGCAGTACTTC. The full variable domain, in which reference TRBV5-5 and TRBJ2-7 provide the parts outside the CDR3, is DAGVTQSPTHLIKTRGQQVTLRCSPISGHKSVSWYQQVLGQGPQFIFQYYEKEERGRGNFPDRFSARQFPNYSSELNVNALLLGDSALYLCASSFKDRGSYEQYFGPGTRLTVT.

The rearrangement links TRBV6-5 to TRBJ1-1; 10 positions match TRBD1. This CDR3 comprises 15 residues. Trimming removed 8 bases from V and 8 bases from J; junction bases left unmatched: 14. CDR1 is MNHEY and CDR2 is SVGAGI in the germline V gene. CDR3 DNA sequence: TGTGCCAGCCCAGAGCCCGGGACAGGGGTCAACGAAGCTTTCTTT. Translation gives CASPEPGTGVNEAFF.

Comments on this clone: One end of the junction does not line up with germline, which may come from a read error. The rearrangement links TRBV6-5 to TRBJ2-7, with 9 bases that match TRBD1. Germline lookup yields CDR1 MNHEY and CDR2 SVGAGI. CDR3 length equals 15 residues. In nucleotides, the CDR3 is TGTGCCAGCGGTTACTCGGGACAGGGAGCCTACGAGCAGTACTTC. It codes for CASGYSGQGAYEQYF.